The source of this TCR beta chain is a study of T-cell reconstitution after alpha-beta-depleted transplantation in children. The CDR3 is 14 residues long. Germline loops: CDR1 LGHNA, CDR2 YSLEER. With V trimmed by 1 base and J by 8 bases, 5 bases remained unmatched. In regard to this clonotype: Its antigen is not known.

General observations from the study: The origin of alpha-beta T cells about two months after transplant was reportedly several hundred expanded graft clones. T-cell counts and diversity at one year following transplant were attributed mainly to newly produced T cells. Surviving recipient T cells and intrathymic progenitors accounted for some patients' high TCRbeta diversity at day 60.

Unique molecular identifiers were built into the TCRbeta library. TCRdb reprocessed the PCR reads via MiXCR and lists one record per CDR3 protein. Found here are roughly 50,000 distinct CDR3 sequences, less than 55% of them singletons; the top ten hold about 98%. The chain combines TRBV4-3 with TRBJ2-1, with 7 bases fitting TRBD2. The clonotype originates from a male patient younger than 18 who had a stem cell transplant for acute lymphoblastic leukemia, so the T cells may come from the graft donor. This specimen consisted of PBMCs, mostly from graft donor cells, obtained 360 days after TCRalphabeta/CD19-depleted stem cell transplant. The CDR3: CASSQGRGVDEQFF. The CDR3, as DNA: TGCGCCAGCAGCCAAGGTCGGGGGGTGGATGAGCAGTTCTTC.